Below, one TCR beta chain is given with its context. Its antigen is unknown. Qualities for individual bases were not recorded, and no much larger clone is one base off. Per the germline V gene (reference sequence), DFQATT is the CDR1 and SNEGSKA is the CDR2. V is cut by 2 bases and J by 2 bases, and the space between the germline ends is 16 bases. Measured from the cysteine to the phenylalanine, the CDR3 is 16 residues long. Kept here is only the CDR3 DNA, which spans 48 bases and is read in frame from base 1. TCR beta VDJ combination and CDR3 sequence profiling used genomic DNA as the template. An Illumina HiSeq 2000 was used for TCR repertoire sequencing. Processing in the source paper ran as follows. TRBV/TRBJ rearrangement plots, CDR3 size and DJ length profiles, and Simpson's diversity index were used to evaluate the repertoires. The most abundant DNA sequence in the deep sequencing data was taken as the immunodominant clone. CDR3 amino acid sequences were checked for sharing across subjects and were also compared against the VDJdb database and published repertoires. TCRdb's own reprocessing of the public reads used fastp at Q25 and MiXCR and kept productive beta chains. Rows matching on CDR3 protein sequence are summarized as one entry with the most common DNA and genes. The V and J calls reflect TCRdb's pipeline rather than the authors' work. Counted in this sample were hundreds of thousands of distinct CDR3 sequences; roughly 61% of them appeared once. The ten largest clonotypes hold 1.3% of the sample.

These data originate in a study of CD8+CD57+ T cells in acquired aplastic anemia (dated by TCRdb to the late 2010s). Turning to the overall study: On average, sorted CD4+ and CD8+ cells yielded around 3.5 ug of extracted DNA, with a range of about 0.17 to 27.4 ug. CD8+CD57+ expansion was defined as frequency above the mean frequency observed in healthy subjects. The investigation overall reported the following: Some 30 CD8+ CDR3 sequences were found to be shared between patients and controls, but these sequences appeared to be highly expressed in patients and within the immunodominant clones of the patients. Patients and healthy controls showed no significant difference in CD8+ Simpson's diversity (P=0.060).

Expansion of CD8+CD57+ cells had been shown by flow cytometry in the patients chosen for sequencing. Every patient had a diagnosis of severe acquired aplastic anemia based on International Study of Aplastic Anemia and Agranulocytosis and Camitta criteria. At the time blood was sampled, none of the patients had received any therapy. The study deep-sequenced TCR repertoires of sorted CD4+ and CD8+ blood T cells from severe aplastic anemia patients and healthy subjects. Patients were enrolled in the USA under clinicaltrials.gov protocols 00001620, 01623167, 00001397, 00071045, 00081523 and 00961064. Ficoll-Paque density gradient centrifugation was used to isolate peripheral blood mononuclear cells. CD4+ and CD8+ T cells were sorted by FACS or magnetic beads before DNA extraction.

The sequenced sample was sorted CD4+, CD8+, or CD8+CD57+ T cells (not recorded which) from PBMCs. The rearrangement joined TRBV20-1 to TRBJ2-1; a weak D assignment points to TRBD2 (6 bases agree). This TCR derives from a human donor with aplastic anemia. The CDR3 is CSARRVGGVTYNEQFF. DNA sequence: TGCAGTGCTAGAAGAGTTGGCGGGGTAACCTACAATGAGCAGTTCTTC.